The next 30 T cell receptor beta chains were all read from a single sample in a study of human T cells and chemical hapten exposure. TCRdb re-called the RACE reads through MiXCR, storing one row per CDR3 protein. The data show about 170,000 distinct CDR3 sequences, around a quarter seen once. Time point here: patch test 3, about 24 weeks after DPC sensitization. The treatment denotes: therapeutic diphenylcyclopropenone sensitization with weekly scalp DPC. The sequenced sample was whole blood, obtained in connection with sensitization to the hapten diphenylcyclopropenone (DPC). The receptors originated from a woman between 18 and 30 years old with alopecia areata. Some clones in this sample may be carry-over from other donors' samples.

The V call is TRBV7-2, the J call TRBJ2-4; 8 bases fit TRBD1. The V gene end was trimmed by 5 bases and the J gene end by 0 bases; junction bases not matched to a gene: 15. This CDR3 has 19 residues. Per germline, CDR1 SGHTA and CDR2 FQGNSA. CDR3 region: CASSEHTTGAMVAKNIQYF. The CDR3 DNA sequence: TGTGCCAGCAGCGAACATACGACAGGGGCCATGGTAGCCAAAAACATTCAGTACTTC.

The chain couples TRBV29-1 to TRBJ2-2; tentatively, D is TRBD1 (5 bases). Germline lookup yields CDR1 SQVTM and CDR2 ANQGSEA. CDR3 length equals 12 residues. Trimming took 7 bases from V and 4 from J, leaving 10 bases between them. The CDR3 reads CSASRGTGELFF. In nucleotides, the CDR3 is TGCAGCGCTAGTAGGGGCACCGGGGAGCTGTTTTTT.

The rearrangement links TRBV2 to TRBJ1-2, with a weak D call TRBD1 (6 bases). V lost 6 bases and J 4 bases, leaving 15 bases between the germline ends. The CDR3 is 14 residues long. Germline loops: CDR1 SNHLY, CDR2 FYNNEI. The CDR3 protein is CASSGTGGGYGYTF. For the CDR3, the DNA is TGTGCCAGCAGCGGAACGGGGGGCGGCTATGGCTACACCTTC.

The rearrangement links TRBV3-1 to TRBJ2-3; 7 nucleotides line up with TRBD1. The V and J ends lost 2 bases and 14 bases, in that order; junction bases with no gene match: 7. This CDR3 comprises 12 residues. The V gene's germline CDR1 is LGHDT and CDR2 YNNKEL (reference sequence). The CDR3 nucleotides read TGTGCCAGCAGCCAACCTGACAGGGAATCGTATTTT. Protein: CASSQPDRESYF.

As DNA, the CDR3 is TGTGCCAGCAGTGACTCGAAACAGTTCTATGGCTACACCTTC. Encoded protein: CASSDSKQFYGYTF. The chain uses TRBV6-4 and TRBJ1-2, with D uncertain. The CDR3 extends over 14 amino acids. Trimming left V 0 bases short and J 4 bases short, with 9 bases between. The germline CDR1 and CDR2 sequences are MRHNA and SNTAGT.

V is TRBV29-1 and J is TRBJ2-3, with 8 bases that match TRBD2. Germline CDR1 SQVTM, CDR2 ANQGSEA. CDR3 size: 12 residues. V lost 3 bases, J lost 7 bases, and 3 bases stayed unmatched. The CDR3 spells CSVDTSGYTQYF. CDR3 bases: TGCAGCGTTGATACTAGCGGCTATACGCAGTATTTT.

This clonotype was detected only a few times. The chain has TRBV29-1 and TRBJ2-1; 10 bases match TRBD1. V gave up 4 bases and J gave up 9 bases; unmatched junction bases: 3. This CDR3 is 12 amino acids long. CDR1 is SQVTM and CDR2 is ANQGSEA in the germline V gene. CDR3 protein: CSVGQGASEQFF. The CDR3 coding sequence is TGCAGCGTTGGACAGGGGGCGTCTGAGCAGTTCTTC.

The gene calls are TRBV29-1 and TRBJ2-3; the match to TRBD2 covers 7 bases. Germline V CDR1 and CDR2: SQVTM, ANQGSEA. With 1 base clipped from V and 2 bases from J, the junction kept 6 bases outside the gene matches. The CDR3 runs to 15 residues. The CDR3 loop is CSVEATGGTTDTQYF. The CDR3 nucleotides read TGCAGCGTTGAAGCCACGGGGGGAACCACAGATACGCAGTATTTT.

V usage is TRBV29-1 and J usage is TRBJ1-2; TRBD1 matches at 9 bases. CDR1 and CDR2 (germline): SQVTM, ANQGSEA. V lost 6 bases and J lost 6; bases outside the gene matches: 2. This CDR3 is built from 11 residues. The CDR3 spells CSVRQGDGYTF. The CDR3 DNA sequence: TGCAGCGTGCGACAGGGGGATGGCTACACCTTC.

This sequence joins TRBV5-1 and TRBJ2-5; D uncertain. CDR3 length: 12 residues. Germline V CDR1 and CDR2: SGHRS, YFSETQ. V lost 4 bases and J lost 5, with 9 bases in between. The CDR3 DNA follows: TGCGCCAGCAGCCCGGCGTGGGAGACCCAGTACTTC. Translated, it gives CASSPAWETQYF.

This clonotype was seen repeatedly, ten times or more. This chain joins TRBV20-1 and TRBJ2-7; no definite D call. Germline loops: CDR1 DFQATT, CDR2 SNEGSKA (reference sequence). This CDR3 has 10 residues. Trimming removed 6 bases from V and 1 base from J, with 4 bases in between. The CDR3 coding sequence is TGCAGTGCCCGATCCTACGAGCAGTACTTC. This sequence encodes CSARSYEQYF.

This clonotype occurred a few times. V gene TRBV19 combines with J gene TRBJ1-2, with no clear D. The CDR3 is 17 amino acids. Deletions cut 4 bases from V and 1 base from J, with 19 bases between. CDR1 and CDR2 from the germline V gene are LNHDA and SQIVND (reference sequence). The CDR3 reads CASSRVPTVVRNYGYTF. In nucleotides, the CDR3 is TGTGCCAGTAGTAGGGTGCCGACCGTTGTTCGTAACTATGGCTACACCTTC.

In this sample, this clonotype turned up a few times. V and J are TRBV4-1 and TRBJ2-7; a weak D match, TRBD2 (5 bases). The CDR3 spans 13 residues. V lost 5 bases to trimming and J lost 4 bases, with 12 bases between them. Germline V gene lookup returns CDR1 MGHRA and CDR2 YSYEKL. In nucleotides, the CDR3 is TGCGCCAGCAGCGGACTTTATTCGTACGAGCAGTACTTC. This sequence encodes CASSGLYSYEQYF.

This clonotype was seen more than once but under ten times. The chain uses TRBV4-2 and TRBJ2-7; a weak D match, TRBD2 (6 bases). V lost 0 bases to trimming and J lost 3 bases, with 9 bases between them. The CDR3 contains 14 residues. Germline V lookup: CDR1 LGHNA, CDR2 YNFKEQ. The CDR3 spells CASSQEGLSYEQYF. The CDR3 DNA reads as TGTGCCAGCAGCCAAGAGGGACTCAGCTACGAGCAGTACTTC.

The chain combines TRBV20-1 with TRBJ2-3, with 15 nucleotides matching TRBD2. The germline gives CDR1 DFQATT, CDR2 SNEGSKA (reference sequence). Germline trimming cut 6 bases from V and 6 bases from J; bases unmatched to any gene: 7. This CDR3 is 15 amino acids long. The CDR3 reads CSAAAGLAGGDTQYF. CDR3 DNA sequence: TGCAGTGCGGCCGCCGGACTAGCGGGAGGGGATACGCAGTATTTT.

This clonotype was recorded a few times. The chain is built from TRBV11-2 and TRBJ2-7; 7 bases are a match to TRBD1. V shed 3 bases, J shed 5 bases, and the junction held 10 bases outside the gene matches. Germline V lookup: CDR1 SGHAT, CDR2 FQNNGV. The CDR3 loop spans 15 amino acids. The CDR3 nucleotides read TGTGCCAGCAGCTTCCAGACCGGGACAGATAACGAGCAGTACTTC. Translating gives CASSFQTGTDNEQYF.

The chain is built from TRBV5-1 and TRBJ1-5; D unclear. The CDR3 runs 15 residues. Germline CDR1 is SGHRS and CDR2 is YFSETQ. The V end lost 7 bases, the J end lost 8 bases, and 22 bases lay between the germline ends. Here the CDR3 reads CASPPNPGLKEPQHF. In DNA form, the CDR3 reads TGCGCCAGCCCGCCCAACCCGGGCCTCAAAGAGCCCCAGCATTTT.

This clonotype was recorded a few times. The gene calls are TRBV18 and TRBJ2-3; D gene ambiguous. The CDR3 loop spans 11 amino acids. Per the germline V gene, CDR1 is KGHSH and CDR2 is LQKENI. V was pared by 4 bases and J by 6 bases, with 5 bases between. The CDR3 here is CASSRQDTQYF. CDR3 sequence (DNA): TGTGCCAGCTCACGCCAGGATACGCAGTATTTT.

This clonotype is termed medium-sized. V usage is TRBV4-1 and J usage is TRBJ2-3; the D gene is possibly TRBD2 (6 bases). The CDR3 has 16 residues. CDR1 MGHRA and CDR2 YSYEKL come from the germline V gene. Trimming left V 5 bases short and J 0 bases short, with 15 bases between. The CDR3 region has the DNA TGCGCCAGCAGCAAAAGACCCAGCGGGAGCACAGATACGCAGTATTTT. Translated: CASSKRPSGSTDTQYF.

This clonotype occurred a few times. The chain combines TRBV20-1 with TRBJ2-1, with D perhaps TRBD1 (7 bases). Germline V gene lookup returns CDR1 DFQATT and CDR2 SNEGSKA (reference sequence). The CDR3 consists of 15 residues. V lost 8 bases and J 2 bases, leaving 19 bases between the germline ends. This CDR3 reads CSRADRDWPYNEQFF. CDR3 DNA: TGCAGTCGGGCCGACAGGGACTGGCCCTACAATGAGCAGTTCTTC.

The genes are TRBV5-1 and TRBJ2-1, with 7 nucleotides matching TRBD2. The CDR3 has 13 amino acids. J lost 10 bases, V lost 0 bases, and 4 bases had no gene match. From germline, CDR1 is SGHRS and CDR2 YFSETQ. CDR3 in DNA: TGCGCCAGCAGCTTGGCGGTTAGCGGGGAGCAGTTCTTC. Translating it yields CASSLAVSGEQFF. Full variable domain (outside the CDR3, taken from reference TRBV5-1 and TRBJ2-1): KAGVTQTPRYLIKTRGQQVTLSCSPISGHRSVSWYQQTPGQGLQFLFEYFSETQRNKGNFPGRFSGRQFSNSRSEMNVSTLELGDSALYLCASSLAVSGEQFFGPGTRLTVL.

On this clonotype itself: At one end the junction does not follow the germline gene, possibly because of a read error. This chain uses TRBV9 with TRBJ2-7; a weak D match, TRBD2 (5 bases). This CDR3 region has 15 residues. Germline V lookup: CDR1 SGDLS, CDR2 YYNGEE. CDR3 region: CASTVDGGWGYEQYF. The CDR3 DNA reads as TGTGCCAGCACCGTAGATGGAGGTTGGGGCTACGAGCAGTACTTC.

The chain recombines TRBV20-1 with TRBJ2-1, with D possibly called TRBD1 or TRBD2 (5 bases each). The CDR3 sequence is 9 residues long. Between the trimmed V and J ends, which lost 5 bases and 15 bases, there was a span of 11 bases. Germline CDR1 reads DFQATT; CDR2 reads SNEGSKA (reference sequence). This chain's CDR3 is CSAWGSRFF. The CDR3 DNA sequence: TGCAGTGCTTGGGGGAGTCGGTTCTTC.

The rearrangement links TRBV2 to TRBJ2-6, with 8 bases matching TRBD1. Germline trimming cut 6 bases from V and 1 base from J; bases unmatched to any gene: 5. This CDR3 comprises 16 residues. Germline V lookup: CDR1 SNHLY, CDR2 FYNNEI. This chain's CDR3 is CASSIWTGSGANVLTF. CDR3 coding DNA: TGTGCCAGCAGCATCTGGACAGGGTCTGGGGCCAACGTCCTGACTTTC.

This clonotype was picked up a small number of times. The V call is TRBV20-1, the J call TRBJ1-2, with D tentatively TRBD1 (5 bases). Trimming took off 0 bases at V and 5 bases at J, with 16 bases between the two ends. The CDR3 runs to 15 residues. Germline loops: CDR1 DFQATT, CDR2 SNEGSKA (reference sequence). CDR3 sequence: CSARDKGTALYGYTF. CDR3 DNA sequence: TGCAGTGCTAGAGATAAAGGGACGGCCTTATATGGCTACACCTTC.

The chain couples TRBV20-1 to TRBJ1-3; tentatively, D is TRBD1 (5 bases). The CDR3 is made up of 16 amino acids. Germline CDR1 reads DFQATT; CDR2 reads SNEGSKA (reference sequence). V shed 0 bases and J shed 7 bases, with 19 bases lying between them. This CDR3 is CSARDLRGPRVNTIYF. CDR3 DNA: TGCAGTGCTAGAGATCTAAGGGGACCCCGTGTGAACACCATATATTTT.

The J gene is TRBJ2-1, the V gene TRBV5-1; D gene unclear. The germline V and J ends were trimmed by 7 bases and 0 bases, with 11 bases remaining between them. Germline assignment: CDR1 SGHRS and CDR2 YFSETQ. CDR3 length: 14 amino acids. The CDR3 sequence: CASAKDASYNEQFF. The CDR3 DNA follows: TGCGCCAGCGCGAAAGATGCCTCCTACAATGAGCAGTTCTTC.

The chain joins TRBV10-3 to TRBJ2-7, with a tentative D call TRBD2 (5 bases). CDR1 is ENHRY, CDR2 SYGVKD, per germline. Trimming cost V 2 bases and J 0 bases, with 14 bases left between them. CDR3 length: 16 residues. DNA of the CDR3: TGTGCCATCAGTGAGGGTAAGGGAGTTGGCTCCTACGAGCAGTACTTC. This sequence encodes CAISEGKGVGSYEQYF.

The chain is built from TRBV9 and TRBJ2-1; D is unresolved. The length of the CDR3 is 15 residues. Germline V gene data show CDR1 as SGDLS and CDR2 as YYNGEE. Trimming removed 1 base at V and 4 bases at J, with 12 bases between. In DNA, the CDR3 is TGTGCCAGCAGCGTACAAGGATCCCAGTACAATGAGCAGTTCTTC. Amino acids: CASSVQGSQYNEQFF.

This chain connects TRBV29-1 to TRBJ2-3; D is unresolved. CDR3 length: 13 residues. Germline CDR1 SQVTM, CDR2 ANQGSEA. The V end lost 3 bases, the J end lost 0 bases, and 7 bases lay between the germline ends. DNA of the CDR3: TGCAGCGTTGATACCGCTAGCACAGATACGCAGTATTTT. The encoded protein is CSVDTASTDTQYF.